Shown below are 32 T cell receptor beta chains from a single sample sequenced in a study of blood T cell repertoires in COVID-19. Here immunoSEQ multiplex PCR was the method, and the copy in TCRdb shows in-frame clones only, minus some. The sample holds under 200,000 clones, approximately 80% seen once. The sample taken for sequencing was PBMCs or T cells enriched from blood (not recorded which). The receptors were sampled from a man aged 50-60 years who had recovered from COVID-19.

CDR3 region: CAIKSTGRTIYGYTF. CDR3 coding DNA: TGTGCCATCAAGAGCACGGGGAGGACGATTTATGGCTACACCTTC. V and J are TRBV28 and TRBJ1-2; D ambiguous. Trimming stripped 10 bases from V and 5 bases from J, with 23 bases between. The CDR3 is 15 residues long. Germline V gives CDR1 MDHEN, CDR2 SYDVKM.

This clone was detected only once. The chain combines TRBV19 with TRBJ1-2; D might be TRBD1 (6 bases). Trimming removed 5 bases from V and 8 bases from J, with 12 bases in between. The CDR3 has 12 residues. Germline V gives CDR1 LNHDA, CDR2 SQIVND (reference sequence). CDR3 in DNA: TGTGCCAGTAGTTCGGACAGCCCGGGCTACACCTTC. Translation gives CASSSDSPGYTF.

The chain carries TRBV28 and TRBJ2-1; 10 nucleotides agree with TRBD1. This CDR3 spans 15 amino acids. CDR1 and CDR2 (germline): MDHEN, SYDVKM. V trimming: 5 bases; J trimming: 3 bases; junction bases outside the gene matches: 4. The CDR3 sequence: CASSPRTGGYNEQFF. For the CDR3, the DNA is TGTGCCAGCAGTCCCCGGACAGGGGGCTACAATGAGCAGTTCTTC.

The V gene is TRBV6-5, the J gene TRBJ1-3; no clear D gene. The CDR3 loop spans 16 amino acids. V was clipped by 4 bases and J by 2 bases, with 15 bases between them. Germline CDR1 reads MNHEY; CDR2 reads SVGAGI. CDR3 coding DNA: TGTGCCAGCAGTTCCCCCGGCAGCGCTGCTGGAAACACCATATATTTT. Amino acids: CASSSPGSAAGNTIYF.

V gene TRBV10-3 combines with J gene TRBJ1-6; tentative D call: TRBD1 (6 bases). The germline V and J ends were trimmed by 0 bases and 7 bases, with 7 bases remaining between them. The CDR3 totals 14 residues. Looked up from germline, CDR1 is ENHRY and CDR2 is SYGVKD. This CDR3 reads CAISESGANSPLHF. The DNA of the CDR3 is TGTGCCATCAGTGAGTCGGGGGCCAATTCACCCCTCCACTTT.

The J gene is TRBJ2-3, the V gene TRBV6-8; 10 nucleotides line up with TRBD2. The germline CDR1 and CDR2 sequences are MNHGY and SAAAGT. The CDR3 runs 19 residues. Trimming took 3 bases from V and 2 from J; bases not matched to a gene: 14. In nucleotides, the CDR3 is TGTGCCAGCAGTTATCGGAAAGGGGAGCGGGGGGGCCCCACAGATACGCAGTATTTT. This encodes CASSYRKGERGGPTDTQYF.

This clone has only one observation. The rearrangement joins TRBV11-2 to TRBJ2-5; 11 bases match TRBD1. This CDR3 region has 19 residues. The germline V gene has CDR1 SGHAT and CDR2 FQNNGV. V lost 5 bases, J lost 5 bases, and 19 bases stayed unmatched. The CDR3 bases are TGTGCCAGCAGCCGCCCATTCGGACAGGGGGCGCCGATGTACGAGACCCAGTACTTC. Its protein product is CASSRPFGQGAPMYETQYF.

The J gene is TRBJ2-7, the V gene TRBV6-5; the D gene is possibly TRBD2 (5 bases). The V gene lost 10 bases and the J gene lost 1 base, with 14 bases spanning the gap. The CDR3 sequence is 13 residues long. Germline lookup yields CDR1 MNHEY and CDR2 SVGAGI. In DNA, the CDR3 is TGTGCCACCAGCAGGACTTCTTCCTACGAGCAGTACTTC. As protein: CATSRTSSYEQYF.

This clone was detected once. The V call is TRBV2, the J call TRBJ1-6; possible D gene TRBD1, 5 bases. The germline CDR1 and CDR2 sequences are SNHLY and FYNNEI. Trimming took 9 bases from V and 0 from J, leaving 15 bases between them. This CDR3 comprises 16 residues. The CDR3 DNA reads TGTGCCAGAAATAACGGGGGTAGCTCCTATAATTCACCCCTCCACTTT. It yields the protein CARNNGGSSYNSPLHF. The full variable domain, in which reference TRBV2 and TRBJ1-6 provide the parts outside the CDR3, is EPEVTQTPSHQVTQMGQEVILRCVPISNHLYFYWYRQILGQKVEFLVSFYNNEISEKSEIFDDQFSVERPDGSNFTLKIRSTKLEDSAMYFCARNNGGSSYNSPLHFGNGTRLTVT.

The gene calls are TRBV28 and TRBJ2-1; 16 nucleotides agree with TRBD2. Per germline, CDR1 MDHEN and CDR2 SYDVKM. The CDR3 runs 15 residues. V gave up 6 bases and J gave up 8 bases; unmatched junction bases: 4. This CDR3 reads CASRGLAGGMDEQFF. DNA for the CDR3: TGTGCCAGCAGGGGACTAGCGGGAGGGATGGATGAGCAGTTCTTC.

V usage is TRBV5-1 and J usage is TRBJ2-5, with 11 bases lining up with TRBD2. This CDR3 has 14 amino acids. The trim removed 3 bases at V and 5 bases at J, leaving 3 bases unmatched. Germline V CDR1 and CDR2: SGHRS, YFSETQ. The CDR3 protein is CASSSGLAVETQYF. In nucleotides, the CDR3 is TGCGCCAGCAGCTCGGGACTAGCGGTGGAGACCCAGTACTTC.

The chain carries TRBV23-1 and TRBJ2-2; D ambiguous. TRBV23-1 has ORF status, its function being uncertain. The CDR3 consists of 12 residues. The V end was cut by 6 bases, the J end by 5 bases, with 7 bases between. This chain's CDR3 is CASRLSTGELFF. The CDR3 region has the DNA TGCGCCAGCAGACTATCTACCGGGGAGCTGTTTTTT.

This CDR3 reads CASSFPGVLGEQYF. CDR3 nucleotide sequence: TGTGCCAGCAGCTTCCCAGGGGTTTTGGGCGAGCAGTACTTC. J is TRBJ2-7 and V is TRBV5-4; maybe TRBD1 (6 bases). With 2 bases removed from V and 6 bases from J, the gap between germline ends came to 15 bases. Germline values: CDR1 SGHNT, CDR2 YYREEE (reference sequence). The CDR3 spans 14 residues.

The chain joins TRBV12-3 or TRBV12-4 to TRBJ1-4, with unresolved D. V shed 6 bases and J shed 8 bases, with 13 bases lying between them. The CDR3 runs to 13 residues. CDR3 loop: CASSPEFREKLFF. CDR3 bases: TGTGCCAGCAGCCCCGAGTTTCGGGAAAAACTGTTTTTT.

The CDR3 protein is CASSLDGTDNSPLHF. CDR3 in DNA: TGTGCCAGCAGCTTGGACGGGACTGATAATTCACCCCTCCACTTT. J is TRBJ1-6 and V is TRBV5-6; a possible D gene is TRBD1 (5 bases). The CDR3 contains 15 residues. Germline V CDR1 and CDR2: SGHDT, YYEEEE. Trimming pared 0 bases from V and 5 bases from J, leaving 9 bases between. Complete variable domain (other parts from reference TRBV5-6 and TRBJ1-6): DAGVTQSPTHLIKTRGQQVTLRCSPKSGHDTVSWYQQALGQGPQFIFQYYEEEERQRGNFPDRFSGHQFPNYSSELNVNALLLGDSALYLCASSLDGTDNSPLHFGNGTRLTVT.

This clone was seen only once. This rearrangement joins TRBV6-5 to TRBJ1-2; 10 bases line up with TRBD1. Per germline, CDR1 MNHEY and CDR2 SVGAGI. The CDR3 is made up of 13 amino acids. J was trimmed by 8 bases and V by 2 bases; bases with no gene match: 2. The DNA of the CDR3 is TGTGCCAGCAGTTACAGGGACAGGGGAGGCTACACCTTC. It encodes CASSYRDRGGYTF.

The chain recombines TRBV18 with TRBJ2-1; 10 bases match TRBD2. Germline-derived CDR1 and CDR2 are KGHSH and LQKENI. Germline trimming cut 2 bases from V and 6 bases from J; bases unmatched to any gene: 10. The CDR3 is 17 amino acids. In nucleotides, the CDR3 is TGTGCCAGCTCACCAAGAACAACTAGCGGGACCCTCAATGAGCAGTTCTTC. Its translation: CASSPRTTSGTLNEQFF.

The chain joins TRBV2 to TRBJ1-3, with unresolved D. From germline, CDR1 is SNHLY and CDR2 FYNNEI. This CDR3 region has 12 residues. V shed 8 bases and J shed 0 bases, with 5 bases lying between them. DNA of the CDR3: TGTGCCAGCCTAATCTCTGGAAACACCATATATTTT. Translation: CASLISGNTIYF.

V and J are TRBV12-5 and TRBJ1-2, with D possibly being TRBD1 (6 bases). The ends were cut back, 6 bases at V and 6 bases at J, with 14 bases in the middle. Looked up from germline, CDR1 is LGHNT and CDR2 is FRNRAP. The CDR3 is made up of 13 amino acids. In DNA form, the CDR3 reads TGTGCTAGTGGGGATACAGGGTACGATGGCTACACCTTC. As protein: CASGDTGYDGYTF.

The chain couples TRBV7-3 to TRBJ2-1; the match to TRBD2 covers 7 bases. The CDR3 has 15 amino acids. Germline V gene data show CDR1 as SGHTA and CDR2 as FQGTGA. Trimming at V came to 2 bases and at J to 6 bases, leaving 7 bases not matched to a gene. For the CDR3, the DNA is TGTGCCAGCAGCTTAGGGCTAGCGGACCGCAATGAGCAGTTCTTC. It is translated as CASSLGLADRNEQFF.

The chain couples TRBV11-2 to TRBJ1-1, with 8 bases that match TRBD1. The germline V gene encodes CDR1 SGHAT and CDR2 FQNNGV. The V segment lost 5 bases and the J segment 3 bases; nucleotides outside the gene matches: 2. The CDR3 runs to 13 residues. CDR3 residues: CASSNRGDTEAFF. Here the CDR3 DNA reads TGTGCCAGCAGCAACAGGGGGGACACTGAAGCTTTCTTT.

The V gene is TRBV19, the J gene TRBJ1-5; the match to TRBD1 covers 7 bases. The V gene end was trimmed by 4 bases and the J gene end by 3 bases; junction bases not matched to a gene: 3. This CDR3 spans 14 amino acids. Germline CDR1 LNHDA, CDR2 SQIVND (reference sequence). CDR3 residues: CASSNQGDNQPQHF. The CDR3, as DNA: TGTGCCAGTAGTAACCAGGGGGACAATCAGCCCCAGCATTTT.

The V and J genes are TRBV10-1 and TRBJ2-1; D is undetermined. Germline V gene sequence: CDR1 WNHNN, CDR2 SYGVQD (reference sequence). This CDR3 has 12 residues. Trimming cost V 1 base and J 10 bases, with 8 bases left between them. CDR3 nucleotide sequence: TGCGCCAGCAGTGAGTTTGCGTCCGAGCAGTTCTTC. Translating it yields CASSEFASEQFF.

This clone was observed once. V gene TRBV9 combines with J gene TRBJ2-7; TRBD2 aligns across 9 bases. J was trimmed by 6 bases and V by 4 bases; bases with no gene match: 11. The CDR3 consists of 15 residues. CDR1 SGDLS and CDR2 YYNGEE come from the germline V gene. The CDR3 DNA reads as TGTGCCAGCAGCTCTTTCGGGACTAGCCTCTCCGAGCAGTACTTC. It encodes CASSSFGTSLSEQYF. The whole variable domain, filled in from reference TRBV9 and TRBJ2-7, reads DSGVTQTPKHLITATGQRVTLRCSPRSGDLSVYWYQQSLDQGLQFLIQYYNGEERAKGNILERFSAQQFPDLHSELNLSSLELGDSALYFCASSSFGTSLSEQYFGPGTRLTVT.

The rearrangement links TRBV24-1 to TRBJ2-7, with D maybe TRBD2 (7 bases). CDR1 is KGHDR and CDR2 is SFDVKD in the germline V gene. The CDR3 contains 14 residues. Trimming stripped 3 bases from V and 5 bases from J, with 13 bases between. CDR3 sequence: CATSDERGGHEQYF. In DNA, the CDR3 is TGTGCCACCAGTGATGAGAGGGGGGGGCACGAGCAGTACTTC.

The V call is TRBV29-1, the J call TRBJ1-3, with D perhaps TRBD1 (6 bases). CDR1 is SQVTM, CDR2 ANQGSEA, per germline. Trimming cost V 7 bases and J 7 bases, with 17 bases left between them. This CDR3 comprises 13 residues. CDR3 amino acids: CSASDRSRNTIYF. CDR3 nucleotide sequence: TGCAGCGCCTCCGACAGGTCAAGGAACACCATATATTTT.

This chain links TRBV28 with TRBJ2-1; 10 nucleotides agree with TRBD1. J was trimmed by 6 bases and V by 10 bases; bases with no gene match: 6. Germline V gene lookup returns CDR1 MDHEN and CDR2 SYDVKM. The CDR3 has 13 residues. CDR3 coding DNA: TGTGCCACCCGGACAGGGGGTTCCAATGAGCAGTTCTTC. The encoded protein is CATRTGGSNEQFF.

The chain is built from TRBV2 and TRBJ2-2; 8 positions agree with TRBD2. This CDR3 has 18 amino acids. With 4 bases clipped from V and 7 bases from J, the junction kept 17 bases outside the gene matches. Per the germline V gene, CDR1 is SNHLY and CDR2 is FYNNEI. The CDR3 coding sequence is TGTGCCAGCAGTGGACGAACCGTACGCGGGGGGAATGGCGGGGAGCTGTTTTTT. This codes for CASSGRTVRGGNGGELFF.

The rearrangement uses TRBV30 and TRBJ2-5, with TRBD2 matching over 8 bases. Trimming cost V 3 bases and J 4 bases; bases outside gene matches: 4. Germline values: CDR1 GTSNPN, CDR2 SVGIG (reference sequence). The length of the CDR3 is 13 residues. The CDR3 sequence is CAWSGGASETQYF. CDR3 nucleotide sequence: TGTGCCTGGAGCGGGGGGGCATCAGAGACCCAGTACTTC. Complete variable domain (other parts from reference TRBV30 and TRBJ2-5): SQTIHQWPATLVQPVGSPLSLECTVEGTSNPNLYWYRQAAGRGLQLLFYSVGIGQISSEVPQNLSASRPQDRQFILSSKKLLLSDSGFYLCAWSGGASETQYFGPGTRLLVL.

This chain joins TRBV6-5 and TRBJ2-3; TRBD2 matches at 13 bases. This CDR3 has 15 residues. The V gene's germline CDR1 is MNHEY and CDR2 SVGAGI. The trim removed 8 bases at V and 4 bases at J, leaving 6 bases unmatched. CDR3 nucleotides: TGTGCCAGCGGAGCCGGGACTAGCGGGGCAGATACGCAGTATTTT. Amino acid sequence: CASGAGTSGADTQYF.

J is TRBJ2-7 and V is TRBV5-4, with TRBD2 matching 16 bases. There are 16 residues in the CDR3. V lost 4 bases and J lost 2; bases outside the gene matches: 3. Germline V lookup: CDR1 SGHNT, CDR2 YYREEE (reference sequence). CDR3 loop: CASSPGTSGGAYEQYF. Written as DNA, the CDR3 is TGTGCCAGCAGCCCGGGGACTAGCGGGGGGGCCTACGAGCAGTACTTC.

V gene TRBV6-5 combines with J gene TRBJ1-5; D not resolved. Germline CDR1 reads MNHEY; CDR2 reads SVGAGI. V was pared by 2 bases and J by 4 bases, with 6 bases between. The length of the CDR3 is 13 residues. CDR3 sequence: CASSYQKNQPQHF. The DNA of the CDR3 is TGTGCCAGCAGTTACCAGAAGAATCAGCCCCAGCATTTT.